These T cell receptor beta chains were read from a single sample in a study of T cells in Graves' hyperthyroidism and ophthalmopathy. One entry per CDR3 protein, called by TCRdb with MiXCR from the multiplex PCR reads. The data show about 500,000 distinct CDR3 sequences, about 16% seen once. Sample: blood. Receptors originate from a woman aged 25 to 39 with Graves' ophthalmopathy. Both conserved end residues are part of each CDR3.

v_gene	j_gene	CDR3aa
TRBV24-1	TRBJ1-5	CATSEGTLNQPQHF
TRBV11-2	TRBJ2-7	CASSGGGGLGEQYF
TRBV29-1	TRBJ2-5	CSVESRGRETQYF
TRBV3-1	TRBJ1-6	CASSQSTVSPPHF
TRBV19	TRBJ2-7	CASSIPGNREQYF
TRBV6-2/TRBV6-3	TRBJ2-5	CASSRTGAFHPQETQYF
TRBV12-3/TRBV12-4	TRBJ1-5	CASSTTDRVDGNQPQHF
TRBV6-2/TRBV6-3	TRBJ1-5	CASSYSRGGREYGQPQHF
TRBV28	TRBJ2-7	CASSLPGSSSYEQYF
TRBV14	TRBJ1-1	CASSLWTGGSEAFF
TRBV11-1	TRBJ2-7	CASSLDRNDEQYF
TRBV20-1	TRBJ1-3	CSAREGGNTIYF
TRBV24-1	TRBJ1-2	CATSDRDRSSYGYTF
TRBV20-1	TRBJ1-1	CSAAPLGVGKGEAFF
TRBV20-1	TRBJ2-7	CSARDRLAPYEQYF
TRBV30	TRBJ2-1	CAWSMRLGNEQFF
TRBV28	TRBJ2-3	CASSLNPGTDTQYF
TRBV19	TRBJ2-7	CASSQERTGEQYF
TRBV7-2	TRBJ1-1	CASSPTGIEAFF
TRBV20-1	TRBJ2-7	CSAPPPGAYEQYF
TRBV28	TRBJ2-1	CASESLEAQWEQFF
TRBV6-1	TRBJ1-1	CASTAGFEAFF
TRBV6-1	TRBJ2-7	CASSRPTSYYEQYF
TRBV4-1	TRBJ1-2	CASSHGTGGLYGYTF
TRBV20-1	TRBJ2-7	CSAPKDVTGGITYEQYF
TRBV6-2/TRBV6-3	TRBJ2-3	CATGDPSTDTQYF
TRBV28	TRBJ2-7	CASSFHGTGNFSYEQYF
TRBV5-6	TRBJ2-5	CASSVGTGRQETQYF
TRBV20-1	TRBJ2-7	CSALGDRPYEQYF
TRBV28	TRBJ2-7	CATLMWGAGEQYF
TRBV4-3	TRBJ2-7	CASSQEGLRSYEQYF
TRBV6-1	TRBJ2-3	CASSRSSGLTDTQYF
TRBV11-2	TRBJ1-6	CASSLPGGSPLHF
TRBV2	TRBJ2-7	CASSLGDRDSYGQYF
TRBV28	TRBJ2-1	CASSSLTGTLGDEQFF
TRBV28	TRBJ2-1	CASSFWASGIDEQFF
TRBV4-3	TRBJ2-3	CASSQDVAGDTQYF
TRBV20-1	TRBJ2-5	CSAREASPGLALETQHF
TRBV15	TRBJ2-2	CATSRDMASPTGELFF
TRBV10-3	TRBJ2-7	CAISFSVTYEQYF
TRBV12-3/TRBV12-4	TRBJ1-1	CASRPGQGEAFF
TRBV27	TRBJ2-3	CASSFVGRADTQYF
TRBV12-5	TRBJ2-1	CASGLVLPGVQFF
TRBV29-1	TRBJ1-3	CSVDSADSGNTIYF
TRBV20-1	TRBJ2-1	CSAQGLRVGKEQFF
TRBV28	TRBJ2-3	CASSPQGADTQYF
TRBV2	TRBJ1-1	CASSGTGERTEAFF
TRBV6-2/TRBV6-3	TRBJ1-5	CASSYPTGIDDQPQHF
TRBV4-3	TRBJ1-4	CASSQDGGGVGKLFF
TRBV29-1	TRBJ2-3	CSVEGLAGSPASTDTQYF
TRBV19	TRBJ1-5	CASSSRPGTGSAQPQHF
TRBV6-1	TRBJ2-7	CASRPDSSYEQYF
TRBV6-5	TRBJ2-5	CASSYQTGGFQETQYF
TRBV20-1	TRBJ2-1	CSALTSNSYNEQFF
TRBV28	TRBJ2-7	CASRVGPGEQYF